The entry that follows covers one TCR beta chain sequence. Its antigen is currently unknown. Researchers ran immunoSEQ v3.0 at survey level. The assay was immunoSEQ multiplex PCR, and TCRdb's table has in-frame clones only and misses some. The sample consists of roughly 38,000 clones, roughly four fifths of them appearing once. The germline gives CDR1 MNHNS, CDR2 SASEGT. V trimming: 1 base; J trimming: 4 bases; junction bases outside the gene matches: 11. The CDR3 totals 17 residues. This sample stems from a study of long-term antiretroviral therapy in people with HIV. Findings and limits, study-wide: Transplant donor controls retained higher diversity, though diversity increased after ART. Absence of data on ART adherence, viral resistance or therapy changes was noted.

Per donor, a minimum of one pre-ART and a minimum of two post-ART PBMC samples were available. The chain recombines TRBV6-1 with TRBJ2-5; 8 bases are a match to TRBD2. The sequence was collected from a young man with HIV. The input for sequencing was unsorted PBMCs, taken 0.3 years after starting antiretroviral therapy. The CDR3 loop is CASSEDDAGGRAETQYF. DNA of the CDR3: TGTGCCAGCAGTGAAGACGACGCGGGGGGCCGTGCAGAGACCCAGTACTTC.